This TCR beta chain derives from a study of memory CD4+ T cells and cytomegalovirus serostatus. The study's findings and limits: Each of approximately 73 CMV-associated TCRbeta sequences occurred in one to five individuals. The CMV-associated TCR signature appears largely within the CD4+ memory repertoire.

Single viable CD3+CD4+CD8-CD45RO+ cells were sorted as the memory CD4+ T cells. Serum IgG to CMV pp150, pp28, p38 and p52 defined serostatus. Total CD4+ T cells were enriched by CD4 positive selection. About this clone itself: Antigen unknown.

Germline lookup yields CDR1 SGHTA and CDR2 FQGNSA. The CDR3 contains 16 residues. Germline trimming cut 3 bases from V and 5 bases from J; bases unmatched to any gene: 5. Sequencing used immunoSEQ multiplex PCR; TCRdb keeps in-frame clones, though not all of them. The sample holds tens of thousands of clones, roughly 76% seen once. This chain joins TRBV7-2 and TRBJ2-3, with TRBD2 identical over 13 bases. This TCR was sampled from an adult in good health and CMV-seronegative. What was sequenced was memory CD4+ T cells from blood. The CDR3 loop reads CASSFPGLAGEDTQYF. The CDR3 DNA is TGTGCCAGCAGCTTCCCCGGACTAGCGGGAGAAGATACGCAGTATTTT.